This TCR beta chain was documented in a study of shared clonotypes between healthy human individuals. V shed 7 bases and J shed 5 bases, with 14 bases lying between them. There are 13 residues in the CDR3. The germline gives CDR1 MNHNS, CDR2 SASEGT. Some clones are missing from TCRdb's copy, which holds only in-frame ones; the method was immunoSEQ multiplex PCR. The sample holds 980,000 or so clones; over 60% are singletons and the top ten take about 1.5%. This clone was picked up a small number of times. This receptor was taken from a man aged 18 to 35 in good health. The chain is built from TRBV6-1 and TRBJ2-5; possible D gene TRBD2, 7 bases. Sequenced input: memory CD4+ T cells sorted from blood. Subset indicated: CD45RA-negative fraction. The CDR3: CASTGGRGETQYF. CDR3 nucleotides: TGTGCCAGCACCGGGGGGCGCGGGGAGACCCAGTACTTC.